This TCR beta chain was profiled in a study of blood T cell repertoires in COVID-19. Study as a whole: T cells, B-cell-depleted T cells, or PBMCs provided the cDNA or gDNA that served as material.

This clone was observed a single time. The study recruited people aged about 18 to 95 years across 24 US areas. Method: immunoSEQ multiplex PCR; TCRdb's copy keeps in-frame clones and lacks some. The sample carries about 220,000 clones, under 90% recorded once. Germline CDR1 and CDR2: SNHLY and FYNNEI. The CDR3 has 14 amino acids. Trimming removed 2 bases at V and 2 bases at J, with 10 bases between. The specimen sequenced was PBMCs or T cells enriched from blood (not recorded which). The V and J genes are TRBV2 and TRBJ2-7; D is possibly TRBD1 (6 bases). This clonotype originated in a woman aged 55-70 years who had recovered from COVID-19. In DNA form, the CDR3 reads TGTGCCAGCAGTGAATTACAGGGCCCCTACGAGCAGTACTTC. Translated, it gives CASSELQGPYEQYF.